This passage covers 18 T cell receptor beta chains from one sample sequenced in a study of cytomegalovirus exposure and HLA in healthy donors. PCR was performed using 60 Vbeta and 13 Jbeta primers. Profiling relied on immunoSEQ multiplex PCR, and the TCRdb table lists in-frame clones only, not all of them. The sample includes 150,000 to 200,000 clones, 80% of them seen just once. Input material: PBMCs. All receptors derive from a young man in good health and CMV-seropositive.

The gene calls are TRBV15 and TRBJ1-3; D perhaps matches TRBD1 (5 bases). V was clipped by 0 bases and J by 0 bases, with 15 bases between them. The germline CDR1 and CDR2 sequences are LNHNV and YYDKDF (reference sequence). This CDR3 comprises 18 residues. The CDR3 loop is CATSRDRVRDFSGNTIYF. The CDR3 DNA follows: TGTGCCACCAGCAGAGATAGAGTCCGGGACTTCTCTGGAAACACCATATATTTT.

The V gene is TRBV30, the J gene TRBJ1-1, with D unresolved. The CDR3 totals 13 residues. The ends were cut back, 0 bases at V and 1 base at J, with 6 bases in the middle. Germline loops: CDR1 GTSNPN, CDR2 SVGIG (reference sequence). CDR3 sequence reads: CAWSVVRNTEAFF. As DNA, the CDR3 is TGTGCCTGGAGTGTTGTGAGGAACACTGAAGCTTTCTTT.

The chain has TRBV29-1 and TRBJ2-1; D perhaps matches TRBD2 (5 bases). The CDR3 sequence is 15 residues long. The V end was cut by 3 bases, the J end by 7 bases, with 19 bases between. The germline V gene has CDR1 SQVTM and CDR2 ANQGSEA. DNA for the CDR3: TGCAGCGTTGAGTGGGTAAAGGGAGCTGCGAATGAGCAGTTCTTC. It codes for CSVEWVKGAANEQFF.

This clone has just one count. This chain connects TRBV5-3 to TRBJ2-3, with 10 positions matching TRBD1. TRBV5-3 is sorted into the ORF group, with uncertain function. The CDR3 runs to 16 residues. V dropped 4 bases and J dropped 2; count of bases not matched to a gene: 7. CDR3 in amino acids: CARSLGDRGYTDTQYF. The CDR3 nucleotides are TGTGCCAGAAGCCTGGGGGACAGGGGTTACACAGATACGCAGTATTTT.

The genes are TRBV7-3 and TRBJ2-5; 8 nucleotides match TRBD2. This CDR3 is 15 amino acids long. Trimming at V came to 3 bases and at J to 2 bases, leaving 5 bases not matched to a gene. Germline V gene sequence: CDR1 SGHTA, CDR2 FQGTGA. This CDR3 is CASSLAGGDQETQYF. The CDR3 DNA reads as TGTGCCAGCAGCTTGGCGGGGGGCGATCAAGAGACCCAGTACTTC.

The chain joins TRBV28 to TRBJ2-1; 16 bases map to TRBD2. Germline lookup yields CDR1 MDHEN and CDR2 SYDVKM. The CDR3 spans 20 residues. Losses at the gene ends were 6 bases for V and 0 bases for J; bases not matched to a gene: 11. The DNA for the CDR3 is TGTGCCAGCAGCCCGGGACTAGCGGGAGGGCCGGGGAACTCCTACAATGAGCAGTTCTTC. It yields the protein CASSPGLAGGPGNSYNEQFF.

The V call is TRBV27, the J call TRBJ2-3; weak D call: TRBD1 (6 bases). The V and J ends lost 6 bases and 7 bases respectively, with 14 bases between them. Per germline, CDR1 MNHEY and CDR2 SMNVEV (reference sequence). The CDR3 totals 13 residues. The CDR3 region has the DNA TGTGCCAGCAGAAGGACAGCCTCCCATACGCAGTATTTT. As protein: CASRRTASHTQYF.

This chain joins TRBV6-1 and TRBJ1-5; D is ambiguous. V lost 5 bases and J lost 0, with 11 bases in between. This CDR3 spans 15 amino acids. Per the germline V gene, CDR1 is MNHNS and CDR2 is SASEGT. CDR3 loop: CASSMGRYSNQPQHF. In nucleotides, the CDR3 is TGTGCCAGCAGTATGGGCCGTTATAGCAATCAGCCCCAGCATTTT.

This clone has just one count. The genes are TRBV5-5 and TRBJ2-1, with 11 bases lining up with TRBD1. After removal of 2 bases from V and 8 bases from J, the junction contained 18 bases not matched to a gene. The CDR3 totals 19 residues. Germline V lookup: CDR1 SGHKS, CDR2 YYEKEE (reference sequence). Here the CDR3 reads CASSLRRTGGGGGLDEQFF. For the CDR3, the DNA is TGTGCCAGCAGCTTACGTAGGACAGGGGGCGGAGGTGGTTTGGATGAGCAGTTCTTC.

DNA for the CDR3: TGTGCCAGCACCCAGAATGACGGGACAGCGACATTCACCTTC. Amino acids: CASTQNDGTATFTF. The chain has TRBV28 and TRBJ1-2; 7 bases are a match to TRBD1. Germline CDR1 reads MDHEN; CDR2 reads SYDVKM. The CDR3 length is 14 residues. V shed 7 bases, J shed 13 bases, and the junction held 18 bases outside the gene matches.

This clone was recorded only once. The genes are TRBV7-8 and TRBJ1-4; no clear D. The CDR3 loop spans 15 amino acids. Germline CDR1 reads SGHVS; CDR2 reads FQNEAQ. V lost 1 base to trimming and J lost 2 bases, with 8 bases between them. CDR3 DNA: TGTGCCAGCAGCTTAGTCAGAGGGACTAATGAAAAACTGTTTTTT. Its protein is CASSLVRGTNEKLFF.

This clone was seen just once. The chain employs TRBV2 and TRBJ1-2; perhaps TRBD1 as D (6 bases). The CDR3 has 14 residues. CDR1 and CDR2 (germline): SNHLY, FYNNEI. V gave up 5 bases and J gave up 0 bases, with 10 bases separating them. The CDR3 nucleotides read TGTGCCAGCAGTCCGGACAGAGCTAACTATGGCTACACCTTC. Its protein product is CASSPDRANYGYTF. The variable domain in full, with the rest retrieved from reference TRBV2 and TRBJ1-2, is EPEVTQTPSHQVTQMGQEVILRCVPISNHLYFYWYRQILGQKVEFLVSFYNNEISEKSEIFDDQFSVERPDGSNFTLKIRSTKLEDSAMYFCASSPDRANYGYTFGSGTRLTVV.

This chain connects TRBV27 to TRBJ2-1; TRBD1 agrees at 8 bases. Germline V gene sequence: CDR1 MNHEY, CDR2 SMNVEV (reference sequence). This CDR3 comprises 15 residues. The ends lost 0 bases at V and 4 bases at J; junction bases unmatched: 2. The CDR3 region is CASSLSRGPYNEQFF. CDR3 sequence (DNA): TGTGCCAGCAGTTTATCCAGGGGGCCGTACAATGAGCAGTTCTTC.

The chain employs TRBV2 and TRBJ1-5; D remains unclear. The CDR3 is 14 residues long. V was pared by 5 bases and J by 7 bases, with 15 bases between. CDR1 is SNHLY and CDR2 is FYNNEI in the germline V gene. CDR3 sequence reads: CASSSGFQNQPQHF. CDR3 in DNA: TGTGCCAGCAGTTCCGGGTTTCAAAACCAGCCCCAGCATTTT.

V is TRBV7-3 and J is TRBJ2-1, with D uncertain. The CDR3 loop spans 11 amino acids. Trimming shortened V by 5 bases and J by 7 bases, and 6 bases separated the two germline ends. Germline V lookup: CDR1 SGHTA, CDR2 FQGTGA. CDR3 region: CASSNENEQFF. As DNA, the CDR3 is TGTGCCAGCAGCAACGAGAATGAGCAGTTCTTC.

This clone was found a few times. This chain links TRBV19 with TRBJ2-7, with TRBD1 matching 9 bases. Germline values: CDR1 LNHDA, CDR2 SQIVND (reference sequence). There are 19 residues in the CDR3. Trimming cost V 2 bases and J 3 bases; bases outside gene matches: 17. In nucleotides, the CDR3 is TGTGCCAGTAGTATACTGACAACAGGGGGCCCAAGGGGAAACTACGAGCAGTACTTC. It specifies CASSILTTGGPRGNYEQYF.

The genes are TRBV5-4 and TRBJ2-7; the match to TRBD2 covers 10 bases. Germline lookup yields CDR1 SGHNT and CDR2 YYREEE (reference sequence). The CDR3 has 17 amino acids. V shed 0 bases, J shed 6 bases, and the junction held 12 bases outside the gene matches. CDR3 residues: CASSLETLAGAGGEQYF. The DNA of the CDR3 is TGTGCCAGCAGCTTGGAAACCCTAGCGGGAGCCGGAGGCGAGCAGTACTTC.

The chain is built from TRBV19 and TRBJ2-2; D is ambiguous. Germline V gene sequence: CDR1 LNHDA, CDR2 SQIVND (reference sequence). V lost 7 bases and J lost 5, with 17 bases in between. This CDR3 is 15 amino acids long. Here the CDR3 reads CASTLVETTTGELFF. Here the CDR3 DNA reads TGTGCCAGTACCCTCGTCGAGACAACTACCGGGGAGCTGTTTTTT.